These T cell receptor beta chains were read from a single sample in a study of blood T cells in healthy people across ages. TCRdb used MiXCR to reprocess the 5' RACE reads, holding one entry per CDR3 protein. The table includes approximately 850,000 distinct CDR3 sequences, 55% to 75% detected once. Sequenced: blood. The receptors here all came from a man aged 25 to 45 in good health. CDR3s include the opening cysteine and the closing phenylalanine or tryptophan. The D gene is left open where the match is weak. Only part of the rows carry a size: once, few, many, or a class if the clone is expanded.

d_call j_call clone_size v_call cdr3_nt cdr3_aa
TRBD1 TRBJ2-3 . TRBV4-1 TGCGCCAGCAGCCAGGGACAGGGGATTCGCACAGATACGCAGTATTTT CASSQGQGIRTDTQYF
. TRBJ1-2 . TRBV6-2/TRBV6-3 TGTGCCAGCAGTTACTCGTCCGGACGCTATGGCTACACCTTC CASSYSSGRYGYTF
. TRBJ2-1 . TRBV7-2 TGTGCCAGCACTCTTCTAAGCTCCTACAATGAGCAGTTCTTC CASTLLSSYNEQFF
. TRBJ1-6 . TRBV7-2 TGTGCCAGCAGCTTAGGACGTCCTTATAATTCACCCCTCCACTTT CASSLGRPYNSPLHF
. TRBJ2-4 . TRBV18 TGTGCCAGCTCACCACCGTACAGCCTAGCCAAAAACATTCAGTACTTC CASSPPYSLAKNIQYF
TRBD1 TRBJ1-2 . TRBV12-3/TRBV12-4 TGTGCCAGCAGTCGCGGGGGGACAGGCTATGGCTACACCTTC CASSRGGTGYGYTF
TRBD1 TRBJ1-2 . TRBV7-9 TGTGCCAGCAGCTTACCGACCGGGACAGGGTATGGCTACACCTTC CASSLPTGTGYGYTF
. TRBJ2-2 . TRBV9 TGTGCCAGCAGCGTAGGTGTCGGGCCCGGGGAGCTGTTTTTT CASSVGVGPGELFF
. TRBJ2-7 . TRBV4-1 TGCGCCAGCAGCCAAACCCCATACTACGAGCAGTACTTC CASSQTPYYEQYF
. TRBJ2-1 . TRBV11-2 TGTGCCACTGAAGGGGTTTTAAACAATGAGCAGTTCTTC CATEGVLNNEQFF
. TRBJ2-3 . TRBV7-2 TGTGCCAGCAGCTTAATTAGCGGACGGGGGTATTTT CASSLISGRGYF
. TRBJ2-7 . TRBV29-1 TGCAGCGTTGAAGAGAACCCCTACGGGCAGTACTTC CSVEENPYGQYF
. TRBJ1-2 . TRBV20-1 TGCAGTGCCATCCCAGGGCCAAAACCTACGTGGAGGTACACCTTC CSAIPGPKPTWRYTF
TRBD1 TRBJ1-1 once TRBV27 TGTGCCAGCAGTTTGCCAACAGGGGGCTCTGCTTTCTTT CASSLPTGGSAFF
. TRBJ2-1 . TRBV20-1 TGCAGTGCTAGTCTAAACCCGTACAATGAGCAGTTCTTC CSASLNPYNEQFF
TRBD2 TRBJ2-1 . TRBV7-2 TGTGCCAGCACACTAGCGGTAGGGAAGGGTGAGCAGTTCTTC CASTLAVGKGEQFF
. TRBJ1-1 . TRBV29-1 TGCAGCGCCTTATTAACAGTTGCCGAAGCTTTCTTT CSALLTVAEAFF
. TRBJ2-4 . TRBV7-2 TGTGCCAGCAGCCTGACAGGCAACATTCAGTACTTC CASSLTGNIQYF
TRBD1 TRBJ1-4 . TRBV20-1 TGCAGTGCTAGGGTGGGACAGGGGGATGAAAAACTGTTTTTT CSARVGQGDEKLFF
. TRBJ2-5 . TRBV6-5 TGTGCCAGCGGCTCGGTGTGGGAGACCCAGTACTTC CASGSVWETQYF
TRBD1 TRBJ2-3 . TRBV4-3 TGCGCCAGCAGCCAACGGGACAGGGGTGTATATACGCAGTATTTT CASSQRDRGVYTQYF
TRBD1 TRBJ1-2 . TRBV9 TGTGCCAGCAGCCCCTACGGACAGGTGGGCACTTCTAACTATGGCTACACCTTC CASSPYGQVGTSNYGYTF
. TRBJ1-5 . TRBV4-1 TGCGCCAGCAGCCAAGATGGGCAAAGGGGTCAGCCCCAGCATTTT CASSQDGQRGQPQHF
. TRBJ2-3 . TRBV29-1 TGCAGCGTTGAGGACTCCGTCCGCACAGATACGCAGTATTTT CSVEDSVRTDTQYF
. TRBJ1-2 . TRBV12-3/TRBV12-4 TGTGCCAGCAGTCCGGATCCCTATGGCTACACCTTC CASSPDPYGYTF
. TRBJ2-7 . TRBV6-1 TGTGCCAGCAGTGAGAGGTACGAGCAGTACTTC CASSERYEQYF
. TRBJ1-2 . TRBV20-1 TGCAGTGCTAGACCCCCTTCCGGCTATGGCTACACCTTC CSARPPSGYGYTF
. TRBJ1-1 once TRBV29-1 TGCAGCGTTGTGGACCACCTTGCCGCTGAAGCTTTCTTT CSVVDHLAAEAFF
TRBD1 TRBJ1-2 . TRBV11-2 TGTGCCGGCAGCGCACAGGGGGCGCTTGGCTACACCTTC CAGSAQGALGYTF
. TRBJ2-7 . TRBV11-2 TGTGCCAGCAGTTCCCTAAGACTAGTTTCCCACGAGCAGTACTTC CASSSLRLVSHEQYF
TRBD1 TRBJ1-5 once TRBV12-3/TRBV12-4 TGTGCCAGCAAACCAACAGGGGGCTCAGGACAGCCCCAGCATTTT CASKPTGGSGQPQHF
. TRBJ2-5 many TRBV29-1 TGCAGCGTTGTATCAGGGGCTCGCCGGGAGACCCAGTACTTC CSVVSGARRETQYF
. TRBJ2-4 few TRBV7-2 TGTGCCAGCAGCTTAGTCGGATTGGGTATGGGAAACATTCAGTACTTC CASSLVGLGMGNIQYF
. TRBJ1-1 . TRBV7-8 TGTGCCAGCAGCTTAGCTCGAATCGGGGCGAGCACTGAAGCTTTCTTT CASSLARIGASTEAFF
. TRBJ2-1 few TRBV5-1 TGCGCCAGCAGACGGCCGGATTCCGGTTACAATGAGCAGTTCTTC CASRRPDSGYNEQFF
TRBD2 TRBJ2-1 once TRBV20-1 TGCAGTGCTCTTAGCGGGAGAATTGGTCGGCAATACAATGAGCAGTTCTTC CSALSGRIGRQYNEQFF
. TRBJ2-1 . TRBV29-1 TGCAGCGGTCGACGCGCCGGGGATACTGAGCAGTTCTTC CSGRRAGDTEQFF
. TRBJ2-5 . TRBV7-7 TGTGCTAGCAGCTCAATAGGATTGGCCCAAGAGACCCAGTACTTC CASSSIGLAQETQYF
. TRBJ2-7 . TRBV4-1 TGCGCCAGCAGCCAGGGCAGAGGGGGGACCTACGAGCAGTACTTC CASSQGRGGTYEQYF
. TRBJ2-7 . TRBV13 TGTGCCAGCAGCGTCCTTCGGGGTAGCGAGCAGTACTTC CASSVLRGSEQYF
. TRBJ2-7 few TRBV7-9 TGTGCCAGCAGCTTAGAACGGACACACGAGCAGTACTTC CASSLERTHEQYF
. TRBJ2-7 once TRBV3-1 TGTGCCAGCAGCCAAGAAAGGATGAATTACGAGCAGTACTTC CASSQERMNYEQYF
. TRBJ2-5 . TRBV3-1 TGTAAGCGGGTCCCCCCCCAAGAGACCCAGTACTTC CKRVPPQETQYF
. TRBJ1-2 few TRBV20-1 TGCAGTGCCGGCGAAGATTTCCCCTATGGCTACACCTTC CSAGEDFPYGYTF
. TRBJ2-7 . TRBV6-2/TRBV6-3 TGTGCCGGCAGTGCAGGACCCCTCTCCTACGAGCAGTACTTC CAGSAGPLSYEQYF
. TRBJ2-1 few TRBV10-3 TGTGCCATCAGTGCGGGGACACTCTTAAATGAGCAGTTCTTC CAISAGTLLNEQFF
TRBD2 TRBJ2-7 . TRBV12-3/TRBV12-4 TGTGCCAGCAGGGCGGGGGGAAGCTCCTACGAGCAGTACTTC CASRAGGSSYEQYF
. TRBJ2-7 . TRBV27 TGTGCCGGCGCTCAGGCAAGCTCCTACGAGCAGTACTTC CAGAQASSYEQYF
. TRBJ2-1 . TRBV7-6 TGTGCCAGCAGCTTAGCCCCCCACGGGCTACCAGACAATGAGCAGTTCTTC CASSLAPHGLPDNEQFF
. TRBJ2-3 . TRBV5-1 TGCGCCAGCAGCTCAGACGGGGTGGATACGCAGTATTTT CASSSDGVDTQYF
TRBD2 TRBJ2-5 . TRBV20-1 TGCAGTGCTTTGCCTACTAGCGGGAGGGTAAAGACCCAGTACTTC CSALPTSGRVKTQYF
. TRBJ2-7 many TRBV29-1 TGCAGCGTTGACGGGGGAGAATACGAGCAGTACTTC CSVDGGEYEQYF